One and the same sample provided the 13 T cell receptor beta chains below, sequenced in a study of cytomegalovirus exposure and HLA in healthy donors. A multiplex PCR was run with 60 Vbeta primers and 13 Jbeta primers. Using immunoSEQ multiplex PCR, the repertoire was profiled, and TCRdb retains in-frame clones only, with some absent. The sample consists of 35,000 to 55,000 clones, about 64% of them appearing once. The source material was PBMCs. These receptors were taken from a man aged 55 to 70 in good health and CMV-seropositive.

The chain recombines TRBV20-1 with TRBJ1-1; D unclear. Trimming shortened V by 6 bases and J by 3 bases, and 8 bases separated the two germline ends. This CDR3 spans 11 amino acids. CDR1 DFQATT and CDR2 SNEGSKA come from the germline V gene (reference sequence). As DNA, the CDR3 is TGCAGTGCCGGGAGGGACACTGAAGCTTTCTTT. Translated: CSAGRDTEAFF.

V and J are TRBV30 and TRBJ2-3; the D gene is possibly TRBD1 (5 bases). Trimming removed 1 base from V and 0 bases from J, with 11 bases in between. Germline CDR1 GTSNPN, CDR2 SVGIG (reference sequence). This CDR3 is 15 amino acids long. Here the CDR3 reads CAWSGSTASTDTQYF. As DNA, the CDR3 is TGTGCCTGGAGTGGATCGACAGCAAGCACAGATACGCAGTATTTT.

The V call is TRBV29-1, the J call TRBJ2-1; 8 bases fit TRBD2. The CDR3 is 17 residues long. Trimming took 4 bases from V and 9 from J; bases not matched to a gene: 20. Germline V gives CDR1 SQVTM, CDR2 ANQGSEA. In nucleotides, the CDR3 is TGCAGCGTTGTAGTAAGGGGGAGGAGTGGCGGGAGGTTTGAGCAGTTCTTC. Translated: CSVVVRGRSGGRFEQFF.

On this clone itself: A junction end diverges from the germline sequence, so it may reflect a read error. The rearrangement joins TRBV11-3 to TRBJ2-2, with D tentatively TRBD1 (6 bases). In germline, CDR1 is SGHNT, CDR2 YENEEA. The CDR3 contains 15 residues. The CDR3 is CVSSLDHQGTGELFF. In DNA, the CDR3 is TGTGTCAGCAGCTTAGACCATCAGGGGACCGGGGAGCTGTTTTTT.

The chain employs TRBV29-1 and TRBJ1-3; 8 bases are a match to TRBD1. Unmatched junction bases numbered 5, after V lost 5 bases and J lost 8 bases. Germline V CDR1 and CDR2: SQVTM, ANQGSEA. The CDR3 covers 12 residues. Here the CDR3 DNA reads TGCAGCGTTCGGACAGGGAAGCACACCATATATTTT. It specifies CSVRTGKHTIYF. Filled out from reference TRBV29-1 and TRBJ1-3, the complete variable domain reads SAVISQKPSRDICQRGTSLTIQCQVDSQVTMMFWYRQQPGQSLTLIATANQGSEATYESGFVIDKFPISRPNLTFSTLTVSNMSPEDSSIYLCSVRTGKHTIYFGEGSWLTVV.

The CDR3 DNA follows: TGTGCCAGCAGCCCCCCGACAGGGGGGTACGAGCAGTACTTC. It codes for CASSPPTGGYEQYF. The chain couples TRBV7-9 to TRBJ2-7; 9 bases match TRBD1. CDR3 length: 14 amino acids. Germline V CDR1 and CDR2: SEHNR, FQNEAQ (reference sequence). Germline trimming cut 5 bases from V and 4 bases from J; bases unmatched to any gene: 6.

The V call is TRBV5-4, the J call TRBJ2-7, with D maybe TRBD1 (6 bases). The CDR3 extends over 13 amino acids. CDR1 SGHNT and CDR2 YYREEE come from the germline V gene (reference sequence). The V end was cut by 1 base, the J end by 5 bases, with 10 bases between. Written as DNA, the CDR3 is TGTGCCAGCAGCTTGTTTGGGGGCGACGAGCAGTACTTC. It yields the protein CASSLFGGDEQYF.

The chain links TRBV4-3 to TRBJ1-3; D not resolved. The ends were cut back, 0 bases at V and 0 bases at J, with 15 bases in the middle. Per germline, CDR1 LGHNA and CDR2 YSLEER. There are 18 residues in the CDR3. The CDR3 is CASSQDYPDGISGNTIYF. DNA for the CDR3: TGCGCCAGCAGCCAAGATTATCCGGACGGGATCTCTGGAAACACCATATATTTT.

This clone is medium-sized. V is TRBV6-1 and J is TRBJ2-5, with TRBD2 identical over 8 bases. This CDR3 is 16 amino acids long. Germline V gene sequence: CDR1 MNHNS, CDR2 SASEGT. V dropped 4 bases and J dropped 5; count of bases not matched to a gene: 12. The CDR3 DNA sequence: TGTGCCAGCAGTGTCCCAACCGGGAGGGGGAGCGAGACCCAGTACTTC. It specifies CASSVPTGRGSETQYF.

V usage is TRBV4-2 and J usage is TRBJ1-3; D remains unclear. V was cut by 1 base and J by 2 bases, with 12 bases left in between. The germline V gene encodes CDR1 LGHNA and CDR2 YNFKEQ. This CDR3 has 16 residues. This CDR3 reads CASSQANARAGNTIYF. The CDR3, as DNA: TGTGCCAGCAGCCAAGCCAACGCCCGCGCTGGAAACACCATATATTTT.

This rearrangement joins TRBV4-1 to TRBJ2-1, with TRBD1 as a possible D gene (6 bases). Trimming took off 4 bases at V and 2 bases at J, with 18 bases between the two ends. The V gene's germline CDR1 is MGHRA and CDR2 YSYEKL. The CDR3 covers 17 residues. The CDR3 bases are TGCGCCAGCAGCCGCTCCCCGGGACACCTAACCTACAATGAGCAGTTCTTC. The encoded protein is CASSRSPGHLTYNEQFF.

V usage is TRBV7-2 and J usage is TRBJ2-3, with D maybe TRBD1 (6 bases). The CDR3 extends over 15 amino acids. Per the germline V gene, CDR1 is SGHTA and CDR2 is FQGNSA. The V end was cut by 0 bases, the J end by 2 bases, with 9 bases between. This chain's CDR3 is CASSLAGHPTDTQYF. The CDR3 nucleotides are TGTGCCAGCAGCTTAGCGGGACATCCCACAGATACGCAGTATTTT.

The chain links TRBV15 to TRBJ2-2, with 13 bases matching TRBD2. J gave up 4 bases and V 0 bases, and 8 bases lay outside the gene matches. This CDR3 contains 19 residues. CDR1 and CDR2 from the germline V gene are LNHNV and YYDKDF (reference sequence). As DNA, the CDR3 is TGTGCCACCAGCAGAGAGAGGATTGGACTAGCGGGAGTCACCGGGGAGCTGTTTTTT. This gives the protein CATSRERIGLAGVTGELFF.